This T cell receptor beta chain was sequenced for a study of T-cell memory formation after mild COVID-19. The wider study: TCR clusters were largely donor specific. Findings and limits, study-wide: Of the contracting clones, CD4+ ones lay mainly in CM and EM, and CD8+ ones in EMRA. Pre-infection memory contained some responding clones, which suggested that cross-reactive memory had joined. Clones that contracted from day 15 to 85 had balanced CD4/CD8; later expanders were CD4+ biased.

The germline CDR1 and CDR2 sequences are SQVTM and ANQGSEA. CDR3 length: 16 residues. Losses at the gene ends were 3 bases for V and 6 bases for J; bases not matched to a gene: 14. To note about this clonotype: Its antigen is as yet unknown.

TCRdb fed the 5' RACE reads into MiXCR, producing one record per CDR3 protein. The table records roughly 48,000 distinct CDR3 sequences, roughly 27% of them present only once. The chain joins TRBV29-1 to TRBJ2-1, with TRBD1 matching over 7 bases. Sequenced input: PBMCs or a T cell subset sorted from them (not recorded which). The source of this sequence is a man aged 18 to 35 who had mild COVID-19 (a few samples of this study predate the infection). Cell type and time point are not known. The CDR3 sequence is CSVDGPDRSVGNEQFF. CDR3 sequence (DNA): TGCAGCGTTGATGGCCCGGACAGGTCGGTGGGCAATGAGCAGTTCTTC.